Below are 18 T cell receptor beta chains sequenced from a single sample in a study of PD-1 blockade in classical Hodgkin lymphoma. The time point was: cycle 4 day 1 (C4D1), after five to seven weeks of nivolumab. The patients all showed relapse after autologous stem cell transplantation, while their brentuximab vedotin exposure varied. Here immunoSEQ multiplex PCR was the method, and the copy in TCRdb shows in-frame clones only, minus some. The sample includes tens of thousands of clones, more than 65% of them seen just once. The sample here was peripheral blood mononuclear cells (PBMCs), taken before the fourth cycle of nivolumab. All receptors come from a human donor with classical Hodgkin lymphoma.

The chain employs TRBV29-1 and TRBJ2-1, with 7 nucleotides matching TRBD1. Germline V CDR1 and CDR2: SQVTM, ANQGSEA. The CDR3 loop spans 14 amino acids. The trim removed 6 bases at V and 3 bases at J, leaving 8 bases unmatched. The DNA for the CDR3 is TGCAGCGTAGAACAGGGGACGGGCTACAATGAGCAGTTCTTC. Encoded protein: CSVEQGTGYNEQFF.

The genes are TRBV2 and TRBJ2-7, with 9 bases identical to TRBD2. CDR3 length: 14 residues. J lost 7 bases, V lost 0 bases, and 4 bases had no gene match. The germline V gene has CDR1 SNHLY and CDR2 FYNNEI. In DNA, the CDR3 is TGTGCCAGCAGTGAAGCTGGGCTAGCGGGGGAGCAGTACTTC. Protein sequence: CASSEAGLAGEQYF.

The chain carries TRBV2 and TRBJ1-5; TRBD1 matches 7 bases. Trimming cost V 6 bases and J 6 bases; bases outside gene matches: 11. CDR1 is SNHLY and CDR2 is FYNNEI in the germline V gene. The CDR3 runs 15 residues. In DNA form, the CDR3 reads TGTGCCAGCAGCCTCGACAGGGCCCTCGGTCAGCCCCAGCATTTT. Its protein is CASSLDRALGQPQHF.

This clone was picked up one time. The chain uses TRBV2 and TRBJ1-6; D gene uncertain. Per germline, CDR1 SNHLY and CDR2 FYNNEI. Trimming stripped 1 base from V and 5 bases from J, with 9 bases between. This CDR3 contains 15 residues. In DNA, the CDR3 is TGTGCCAGCAGTGAAGGCGCGGGTAATAATTCACCCCTCCACTTT. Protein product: CASSEGAGNNSPLHF.

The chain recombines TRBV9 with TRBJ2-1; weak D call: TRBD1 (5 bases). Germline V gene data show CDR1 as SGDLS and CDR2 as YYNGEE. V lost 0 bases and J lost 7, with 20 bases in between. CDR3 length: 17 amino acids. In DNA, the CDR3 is TGTGCCAGCAGCGTAGTAGGGGTCGGTGGGCCGTATAATGAGCAGTTCTTC. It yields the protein CASSVVGVGGPYNEQFF.

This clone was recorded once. DNA of the CDR3: TGTGCCAGCAGCGTAACTACCCCCACCGGGGAGCTGTTTTTT. Translated: CASSVTTPTGELFF. This chain connects TRBV9 to TRBJ2-2, with D unresolved. The CDR3 contains 14 residues. Germline CDR1 is SGDLS and CDR2 is YYNGEE. V lost 1 base and J 4 bases, leaving 8 bases between the germline ends.

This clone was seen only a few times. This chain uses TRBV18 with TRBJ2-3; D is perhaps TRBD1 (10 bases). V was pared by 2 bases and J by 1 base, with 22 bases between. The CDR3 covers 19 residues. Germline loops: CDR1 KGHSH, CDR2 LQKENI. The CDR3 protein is CASSPLIPSGTGGTDTQYF. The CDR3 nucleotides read TGTGCCAGCTCACCATTGATTCCTAGCGGGACAGGGGGCACAGATACGCAGTATTTT.

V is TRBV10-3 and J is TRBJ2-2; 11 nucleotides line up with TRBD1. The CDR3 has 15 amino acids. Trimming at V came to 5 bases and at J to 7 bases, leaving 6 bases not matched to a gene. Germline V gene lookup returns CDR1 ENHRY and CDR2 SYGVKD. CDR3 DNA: TGTGCCATCAGTCCCGGGACAGGGGGGAACGGGGAGCTGTTTTTT. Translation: CAISPGTGGNGELFF.

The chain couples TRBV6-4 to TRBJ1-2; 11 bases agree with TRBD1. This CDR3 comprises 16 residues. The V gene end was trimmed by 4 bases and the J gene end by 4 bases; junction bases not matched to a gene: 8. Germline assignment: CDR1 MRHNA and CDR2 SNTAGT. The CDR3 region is CASSALPGQGGYGYTF. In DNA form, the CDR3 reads TGTGCCAGCAGTGCCCTACCGGGACAGGGGGGCTATGGCTACACCTTC.

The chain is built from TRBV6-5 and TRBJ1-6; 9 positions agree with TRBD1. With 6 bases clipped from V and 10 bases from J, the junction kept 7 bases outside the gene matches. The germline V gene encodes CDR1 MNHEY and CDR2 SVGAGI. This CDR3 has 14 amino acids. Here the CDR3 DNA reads TGTGCCAGCAGCTCCGGGACAGGGAGCTCACCCCTCCACTTT. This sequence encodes CASSSGTGSSPLHF.

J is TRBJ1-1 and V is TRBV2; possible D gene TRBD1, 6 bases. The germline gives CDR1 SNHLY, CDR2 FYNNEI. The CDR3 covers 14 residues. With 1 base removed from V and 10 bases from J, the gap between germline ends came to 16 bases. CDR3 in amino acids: CASSEEGGPYSAFF. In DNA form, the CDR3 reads TGTGCCAGCAGTGAAGAGGGGGGACCTTACTCAGCTTTCTTT.

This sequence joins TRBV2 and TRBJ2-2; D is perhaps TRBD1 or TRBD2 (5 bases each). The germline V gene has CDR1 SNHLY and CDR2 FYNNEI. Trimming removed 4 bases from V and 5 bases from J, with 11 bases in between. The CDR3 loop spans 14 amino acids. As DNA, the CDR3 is TGTGCCAGCAGTGCGGACGGGGCAACCGGGGAGCTGTTTTTT. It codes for CASSADGATGELFF.

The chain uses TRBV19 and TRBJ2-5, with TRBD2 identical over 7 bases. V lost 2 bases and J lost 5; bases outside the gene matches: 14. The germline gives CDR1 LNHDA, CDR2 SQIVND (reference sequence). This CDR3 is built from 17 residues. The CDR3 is CASSIRGGIITSETQYF. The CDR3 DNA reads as TGTGCCAGTAGTATAAGGGGAGGGATTATTACCTCGGAGACCCAGTACTTC.

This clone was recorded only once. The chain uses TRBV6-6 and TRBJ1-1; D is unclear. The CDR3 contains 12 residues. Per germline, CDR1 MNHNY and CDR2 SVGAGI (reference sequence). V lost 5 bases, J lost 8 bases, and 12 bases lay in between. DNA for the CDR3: TGTGCCAGCAGTGCCGGGTATGGGGAAGCTTTCTTT. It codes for CASSAGYGEAFF.

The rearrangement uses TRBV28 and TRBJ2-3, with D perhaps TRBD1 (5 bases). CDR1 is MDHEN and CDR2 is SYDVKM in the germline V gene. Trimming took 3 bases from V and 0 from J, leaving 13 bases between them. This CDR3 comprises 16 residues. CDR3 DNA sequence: TGTGCCAGCAGTTTCCAATTAACAGGAAGCACAGATACGCAGTATTTT. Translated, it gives CASSFQLTGSTDTQYF.

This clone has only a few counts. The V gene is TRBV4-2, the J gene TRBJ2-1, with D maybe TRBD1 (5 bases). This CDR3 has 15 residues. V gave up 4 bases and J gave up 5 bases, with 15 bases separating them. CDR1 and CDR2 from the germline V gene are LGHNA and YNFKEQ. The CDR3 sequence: CASSPERGPHNEQFF. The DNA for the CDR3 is TGTGCCAGCAGCCCCGAAAGGGGTCCCCACAATGAGCAGTTCTTC.

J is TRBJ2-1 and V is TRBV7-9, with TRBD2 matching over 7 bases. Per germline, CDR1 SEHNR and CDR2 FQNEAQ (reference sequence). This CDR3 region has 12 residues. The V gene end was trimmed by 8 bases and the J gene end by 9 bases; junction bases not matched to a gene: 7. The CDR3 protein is CASAGSGGEQFF. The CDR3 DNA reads TGTGCCAGCGCCGGCTCGGGGGGTGAGCAGTTCTTC.

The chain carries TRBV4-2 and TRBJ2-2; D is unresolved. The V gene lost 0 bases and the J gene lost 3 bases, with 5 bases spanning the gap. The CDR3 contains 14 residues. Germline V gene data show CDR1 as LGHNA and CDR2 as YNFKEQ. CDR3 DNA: TGTGCCAGCAGCCAAGAGGGCGACACCGGGGAGCTGTTTTTT. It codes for CASSQEGDTGELFF.